This TCR beta chain was captured by sequencing in a study of blood T cell repertoires in COVID-19. As for the study in general: The study drew acute and convalescent COVID-19 samples from the United States, Italy and Spain. The cDNA or gDNA used as material had been derived from T cells, B-cell-depleted T cells, or PBMCs.

The CDR3 is 15 residues long. Trimming removed 6 bases from V and 3 bases from J, with 16 bases in between. CDR1 MNHEY and CDR2 SVGAGI come from the germline V gene. Methods used by the authors: Reference gene primer amplification yielded estimated nucleated cell counts. Measured with immunoSEQ multiplex PCR; TCRdb has only the in-frame clones, and not every one. V and J calls plus clone size are reproduced from that table; the DNA served to infer D and trimming. The sample shows 150,000 to 200,000 clones, approximately 90% of them seen only once. The sequence came from a human donor in a cohort sampled during active COVID-19. The sequencing sample was made of peripheral blood. The chain uses TRBV6-5 and TRBJ2-3; D ambiguous. The CDR3 region has the DNA TGTGCCAGCAGGAGAGGTCCCGACGGTACAGATACGCAGTATTTT. This codes for CASRRGPDGTDTQYF.